Listed below are T cell receptor beta chains from one sample, sequenced in a study of T-cell reconstitution after alpha-beta-depleted transplantation in children. TCRdb redid the calling of the PCR reads with MiXCR, one entry per CDR3 protein. The repertoire holds 400,000 to 450,000 distinct CDR3 sequences, approximately 41% seen once, with approximately 30% in the top ten. Sample: PBMCs, taken before TCRalphabeta/CD19-depleted stem cell transplant. The receptors originated from a girl aged 2-10 years with aplastic anemia, due to receive a stem cell transplant. The CDR3 runs from the conserved cysteine through the conserved F or W. The order of the fields is CDR3 length, D gene, clone size, V gene, J gene, CDR3 protein, CDR3 DNA. A D gene is named only where the DNA matches it firmly. Rows give clone size only sometimes, using once, few, many, or a class for an expanded clone.

>11|NA|many|TRBV12-3/TRBV12-4|TRBJ2-6
CASSPNLVLTF
TGTGCCAGCAGCCCGAACCTCGTCCTGACTTTC
>17|TRBD2|NA|TRBV5-1|TRBJ2-7
CASSLTSGGDTSYEQYF
TGCGCCAGCAGCTTGACTAGCGGGGGCGATACATCCTACGAGCAGTACTTC
>14|NA|NA|TRBV12-3/TRBV12-4|TRBJ2-6
CASEGVSGANVLTF
TGTGCCTCCGAGGGGGTTTCTGGGGCCAACGTCCTGACTTTC
>15|TRBD2|NA|TRBV28|TRBJ2-7
CASSFDSGGAYEQYF
TGTGCCAGCAGTTTCGATAGCGGGGGGGCCTACGAGCAGTACTTC
>14|NA|few|TRBV5-1|TRBJ2-7
CASSWEGNSYEQYF
TGCGCCAGCAGCTGGGAAGGCAACTCCTACGAGCAGTACTTC
>15|TRBD2|once|TRBV19|TRBJ2-1
CASSNRLAGYNEQFF
TGTGCCAGTAGTAATCGACTAGCGGGCTACAATGAGCAGTTCTTC
>17|TRBD2|many|TRBV20-1|TRBJ2-1
CSARPWGRYGLADEQFF
TGCAGTGCCCGTCCTTGGGGAAGATACGGACTAGCTGATGAGCAGTTCTTC
>14|NA|NA|TRBV19|TRBJ2-7
CASSITDYSYEQYF
TGTGCCAGTAGTATAACCGATTACTCCTACGAGCAGTACTTC
>16|TRBD1|NA|TRBV10-3|TRBJ2-2
CAISDSGTGGHGELFF
TGTGCCATCAGTGATTCCGGGACAGGGGGCCACGGGGAGCTGTTTTTT
>14|TRBD2|many|TRBV28|TRBJ2-5
CASTPMKRRGAQYF
TGTGCCAGCACCCCAATGAAACGGCGGGGGGCCCAGTACTTC